These 17 T cell receptor beta chains were all obtained from the same sample, sequenced in a study of identical twins. Using its own MiXCR run on the 5' RACE reads, TCRdb lists one record per CDR3 protein. The table lists fewer than 250,000 distinct CDR3 sequences, approximately 15% of them singletons. These data were also filed under a second study, of T cells expressing NK-cell markers.

The specimen was CD8+ T cells sorted from blood. The receptor set was obtained from a young woman in good health.

This clonotype occurred a few times. A read error may explain this, as a much larger clone is one base away. V is TRBV12-3 or TRBV12-4 and J is TRBJ2-7; D is uncertain. The CDR3 is 11 amino acids. V lost 3 bases, J lost 5 bases, and 5 bases lay in between. CDR3 region: CASSLIHEQYF. In DNA, the CDR3 is TGTGCCAGCAGTTTGATTCACGAGCAGTACTTC.

This clonotype was seen repeatedly, ten times or more. The genes are TRBV15 and TRBJ1-1; D may be TRBD1 (6 bases). V was shortened by 0 bases and J by 1 base, with 6 bases between the two germline ends. The CDR3 contains 14 residues. Germline CDR1 and CDR2: LNHNV and YYDKDF (reference sequence). The CDR3 spells CATSRDRGNTEAFF. The CDR3, as DNA: TGTGCCACCAGCAGAGACAGGGGGAACACTGAAGCTTTCTTT.

This clonotype was seen many times. The V gene is TRBV12-3 or TRBV12-4, the J gene TRBJ2-2; D remains ambiguous. The CDR3 runs to 13 residues. V lost 6 bases, J lost 4 bases, and 9 bases lay in between. In DNA, the CDR3 is TGTGCCAGCAGCTCCTATTTCACCGGGGAGCTGTTTTTT. The encoded protein is CASSSYFTGELFF.

CDR3 sequence reads: CASRPRRTTNEKLFF. The CDR3 nucleotides are TGTGCCAGCAGACCCCGACGGACAACTAATGAAAAACTGTTTTTT. The chain recombines TRBV5-6 with TRBJ1-4, with unresolved D. The CDR3 length is 15 residues. Germline V lookup: CDR1 SGHDT, CDR2 YYEEEE. Deletions cut 5 bases from V and 0 bases from J, with 11 bases between. Using reference TRBV5-6 and TRBJ1-4 for the parts outside the CDR3, the full variable domain is DAGVTQSPTHLIKTRGQQVTLRCSPKSGHDTVSWYQQALGQGPQFIFQYYEEEERQRGNFPDRFSGHQFPNYSSELNVNALLLGDSALYLCASRPRRTTNEKLFFGSGTQLSVL.

This clonotype occurred a few times. The chain is built from TRBV7-9 and TRBJ2-1; 8 positions agree with TRBD2. The V segment lost 5 bases and the J segment 0 bases; nucleotides outside the gene matches: 6. The CDR3 totals 16 residues. Germline CDR1 and CDR2: SEHNR and FQNEAQ (reference sequence). The CDR3 coding sequence is TGTGCCAGCAGCGGCCCGAGCGGGAGCTCCTACAATGAGCAGTTCTTC. Translating it yields CASSGPSGSSYNEQFF.

In its sample, this clonotype was seen a few times. The V call is TRBV2, the J call TRBJ2-1; D is perhaps TRBD1 (6 bases). There are 18 residues in the CDR3. V shed 0 bases and J shed 10 bases, with 25 bases lying between them. CDR1 is SNHLY and CDR2 is FYNNEI in the germline V gene. DNA for the CDR3: TGTGCCAGCAGTGAAGCCAAAGAGACAGGCGTCCTAGTTAGGGAGCAGTTCTTC. It is translated as CASSEAKETGVLVREQFF.

This clonotype was seen ten or more times. CDR3 loop: CASSPGDGGPSKETQYF. The CDR3 DNA reads TGCGCCAGCAGCCCAGGAGACGGGGGCCCGTCAAAAGAGACCCAGTACTTC. The chain joins TRBV5-1 to TRBJ2-5; D may correspond to TRBD1 or TRBD2 (6 bases each). V dropped 4 bases and J dropped 3 bases, with 22 bases sitting between them. The CDR3 has 17 residues. Germline CDR1 is SGHRS and CDR2 is YFSETQ.

This rearrangement joins TRBV5-5 to TRBJ2-2, with a tentative D call TRBD2 (6 bases). Trimming left V 4 bases short and J 2 bases short, with 12 bases between. Per germline, CDR1 SGHKS and CDR2 YYEKEE (reference sequence). The CDR3 sequence is 15 residues long. The CDR3 DNA reads as TGTGCCAGCAGCCCCGGGGCGGGAAACACCGGGGAGCTGTTTTTT. It yields the protein CASSPGAGNTGELFF.

This clonotype was seen a few times. The genes are TRBV10-3 and TRBJ1-1; D gene uncertain. The CDR3 is 12 residues long. Trimming took off 4 bases at V and 4 bases at J, with 7 bases between the two ends. Germline V lookup: CDR1 ENHRY, CDR2 SYGVKD. The CDR3: CAISVHGTEAFF. DNA of the CDR3: TGTGCCATCAGTGTCCATGGCACTGAAGCTTTCTTT.

V gene TRBV7-9 combines with J gene TRBJ2-3; D is possibly TRBD1 (6 bases). The V end lost 0 bases, the J end lost 1 base, and 11 bases lay between the germline ends. Germline CDR1 reads SEHNR; CDR2 reads FQNEAQ (reference sequence). The CDR3 is 16 residues long. The CDR3 protein is CASSLAQGTRTDTQYF. The CDR3 region has the DNA TGTGCCAGCAGCTTAGCGCAGGGGACCCGCACAGATACGCAGTATTTT.

This clonotype was found a few times. The chain joins TRBV6-1 to TRBJ1-2, with a weak D call TRBD1 (5 bases). The CDR3 is 14 amino acids. From germline, CDR1 is MNHNS and CDR2 SASEGT. The V end lost 5 bases, the J end lost 8 bases, and 18 bases lay between the germline ends. The CDR3 region has the DNA TGTGCCAGCAGTCTCCAGGGAGGGAGAGTGGGCTACACCTTC. This sequence encodes CASSLQGGRVGYTF.

This clonotype has more than one count but fewer than ten. The chain carries TRBV27 and TRBJ2-2; the match to TRBD2 covers 8 bases. This CDR3 has 16 residues. Germline CDR1 and CDR2: MNHEY and SMNVEV (reference sequence). The ends lost 2 bases at V and 4 bases at J; junction bases unmatched: 6. The CDR3 spells CASSLGVSGVTGELFF. The CDR3 nucleotides are TGTGCCAGCAGTTTAGGCGTTAGCGGGGTCACCGGGGAGCTGTTTTTT.

The rearrangement uses TRBV6-2 or TRBV6-3 and TRBJ2-1, with D possibly matching TRBD2 (6 bases). The V gene lost 2 bases and the J gene lost 12 bases, with 8 bases spanning the gap. CDR3 length equals 11 residues. Germline lookup yields CDR1 MNHEY and CDR2 SVGEGT. The CDR3 protein is CASSYAGGQFF. In nucleotides, the CDR3 is TGTGCCAGCAGTTACGCCGGGGGGCAGTTCTTC.

CDR3 DNA: TGTGCCAGCAGCCCGGGACAGGGCGTAGATACGCAGTATTTT. Amino acids: CASSPGQGVDTQYF. The chain recombines TRBV13 with TRBJ2-3; TRBD1 matches 9 bases. Germline CDR1 PRHDT, CDR2 FYEKMQ (reference sequence). J gave up 5 bases and V 5 bases, and 5 bases lay outside the gene matches. This CDR3 has 14 amino acids.

This clonotype was seen a handful of times. The gene calls are TRBV3-1 and TRBJ2-5, with D possibly being TRBD1 (6 bases). Trimming took off 4 bases at V and 6 bases at J, with 15 bases between the two ends. The length of the CDR3 is 14 residues. Per germline, CDR1 LGHDT and CDR2 YNNKEL (reference sequence). CDR3 bases: TGTGCCAGCAGCCGGGACACCATTCGAAAGACCCAGTACTTC. Encoded protein: CASSRDTIRKTQYF.

J is TRBJ1-1 and V is TRBV7-2; tentative D call: TRBD1 (5 bases). V shed 2 bases and J shed 5 bases, with 12 bases lying between them. The CDR3 has 14 residues. Germline V lookup: CDR1 SGHTA, CDR2 FQGNSA. CDR3 loop: CASSLWGGWTEAFF. In nucleotides, the CDR3 is TGTGCCAGCAGCTTATGGGGGGGATGGACTGAAGCTTTCTTT. Full variable domain (remainder filled in from reference TRBV7-2 and TRBJ1-1): GAGVSQSPSNKVTEKGKDVELRCDPISGHTALYWYRQSLGQGLEFLIYFQGNSAPDKSGLPSDRFSAERTGGSVSTLTIQRTQQEDSAVYLCASSLWGGWTEAFFGQGTRLTVV.

J is TRBJ2-7 and V is TRBV7-2; 9 bases are shared with TRBD2. V lost 4 bases, J lost 1 base, and 5 bases stayed unmatched. This CDR3 comprises 15 residues. The germline gives CDR1 SGHTA, CDR2 FQGNSA. The CDR3 region has the DNA TGTGCCAGCAGCTGGGGGCTAGCGGGGTCCTACGAGCAGTACTTC. Protein sequence: CASSWGLAGSYEQYF.